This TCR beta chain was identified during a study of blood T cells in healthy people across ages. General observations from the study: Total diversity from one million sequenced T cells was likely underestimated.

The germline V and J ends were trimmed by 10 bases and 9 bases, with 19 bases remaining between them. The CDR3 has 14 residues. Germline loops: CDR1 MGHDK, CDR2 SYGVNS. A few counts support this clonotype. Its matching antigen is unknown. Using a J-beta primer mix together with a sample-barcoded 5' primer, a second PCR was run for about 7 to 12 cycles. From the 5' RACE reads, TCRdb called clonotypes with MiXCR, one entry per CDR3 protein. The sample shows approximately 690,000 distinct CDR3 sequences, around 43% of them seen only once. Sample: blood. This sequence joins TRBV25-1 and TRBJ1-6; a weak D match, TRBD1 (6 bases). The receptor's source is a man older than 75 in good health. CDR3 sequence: CAIQGARGGSPLHF. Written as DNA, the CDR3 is TGTGCCATCCAAGGGGCCAGGGGAGGTTCACCCCTCCACTTT.